Listed below are T cell receptor beta chains from one sample, sequenced in a study of radiation and T cells in renal cell carcinoma. TCRdb's table, derived via immunoSEQ multiplex PCR, lists solely in-frame clones and lacks some. The sample lists 100,000 to 150,000 clones, about four fifths seen once, with around 6.1% in the top ten. Material: blood, obtained from a patient whose treatment included radiotherapy and nephrectomy. The source is a middle-aged man with renal cell carcinoma. CDR3s include the opening cysteine and the closing phenylalanine or tryptophan. A D gene is named only where the DNA matches it firmly. Clone size is shown for a subset of rows, as once, few, many or a class of expanded clone.

J | D | size | V | CDR3 | DNA
TRBJ1-5 | - | - | TRBV7-8 | CASSLGTNFQPQHF | TGTGCCAGCAGCTTAGGGACAAACTTTCAGCCCCAGCATTTT
TRBJ1-3 | TRBD1 | few | TRBV7-9 | CASSFGTGVPSSGNTIYF | TGTGCCAGCAGCTTCGGGACAGGGGTGCCGAGCTCTGGAAACACCATATATTTT
TRBJ2-7 | - | once | TRBV5-4 | CASSRGGTGIYEQYF | TGTGCCAGCAGCCGTGGGGGCACAGGGATCTACGAGCAGTACTTC
TRBJ1-6 | - | - | TRBV30 | CAGRVSSSYNSPLHF | TGTGCCGGCCGGGTTTCCAGCTCCTATAATTCACCCCTCCACTTT
TRBJ2-7 | - | - | TRBV30 | CAWSTPLLGSRDEQYF | TGTGCCTGGAGTACCCCCTTGCTGGGTAGTAGGGACGAGCAGTACTTC
TRBJ1-3 | - | - | TRBV27 | CASSSSAVGNTIYF | TGTGCCAGCAGTTCCTCGGCGGTAGGAAACACCATATATTTT
TRBJ2-7 | - | - | TRBV5-1 | CASSNAPLGSYEQYF | TGCGCCAGCAGCAACGCGCCGCTAGGGTCGTACGAGCAGTACTTC
TRBJ1-2 | TRBD1 | - | TRBV7-9 | CASSRTGQAYYGYTF | TGTGCCAGCAGCCGGACCGGACAGGCTTATTATGGCTACACCTTC
TRBJ2-3 | TRBD2 | - | TRBV6-4 | CASSQTSGATDTQYF | TGTGCCAGCAGTCAGACTAGCGGAGCTACAGATACGCAGTATTTT
TRBJ1-2 | TRBD1 | - | TRBV7-9 | CASSLAGGQANYGYTF | TGTGCCAGCAGCTTAGCGGGCGGACAGGCTAACTATGGCTACACCTTC
TRBJ2-7 | TRBD1 | - | TRBV28 | CASSTPGQGAHEQYF | TGTGCCAGCAGTACACCGGGACAGGGGGCTCACGAGCAGTACTTC
TRBJ1-5 | - | - | TRBV15 | CATSVSGAGPNQPQHF | TGTGCCACCAGCGTTTCAGGCGCAGGGCCAAATCAGCCCCAGCATTTT
TRBJ1-3 | - | - | TRBV5-1 | CASSLAQEFSGNTIYF | TGCGCCAGCAGCTTGGCCCAGGAATTCTCTGGAAACACCATATATTTT
TRBJ1-1 | - | - | TRBV7-9 | CASSPGFLASGDAEAFF | TGTGCCAGCAGCCCCGGATTCCTAGCTTCAGGGGACGCTGAAGCTTTCTTT
TRBJ1-5 | TRBD1 | - | TRBV6-5 | CASTAYRGNQPQHF | TGTGCCAGCACTGCGTACAGGGGGAATCAGCCCCAGCATTTT
TRBJ1-2 | - | - | TRBV6-6 | CASSPLQGDYGYTF | TGTGCCAGCAGTCCCCTGCAAGGCGACTATGGCTACACCTTC
TRBJ1-4 | TRBD1 | few | TRBV28 | CASSLSGGYEKLFF | TGTGCCAGCAGTTTATCAGGGGGATACGAAAAACTGTTTTTT
TRBJ2-2 | - | - | TRBV7-2 | CASSLVPVPGELFF | TGTGCCAGCAGCTTAGTTCCAGTACCCGGGGAGCTGTTTTTT
TRBJ2-2 | - | - | TRBV6-5 | CASSLSHGELFF | TGTGCCAGCAGTCTCTCACACGGGGAGCTGTTTTTT
TRBJ2-3 | - | - | TRBV5-1 | CASSRTGGLSTDTQYF | TGCGCCAGCAGCCGGACGGGGGGCCTAAGCACAGATACGCAGTATTTT
TRBJ2-7 | TRBD1 | - | TRBV5-4 | CASSLWTGARYEQYF | TGTGCCAGCAGCTTGTGGACAGGGGCGAGGTACGAGCAGTACTTC
TRBJ2-1 | TRBD2 | few | TRBV5-1 | CASNRGEGNEQFF | TGCGCCAGCAATCGCGGGGAGGGCAATGAGCAGTTCTTC
TRBJ2-3 | TRBD2 | - | TRBV29-1 | CSVEPSGSAADTQYF | TGCAGCGTTGAGCCTAGCGGGAGTGCTGCAGATACGCAGTATTTT
TRBJ1-5 | - | - | TRBV10-3 | CAISESGAGLQGAQHF | TGTGCCATCAGTGAGTCTGGAGCAGGGCTCCAAGGGGCCCAGCATTTT
TRBJ1-1 | - | - | TRBV20-1 | CSARYGDEAFF | TGCAGTGCTAGATACGGGGATGAAGCTTTCTTT